The 2 T cell receptor beta chains given below trace back to one sample, sequenced in a study of immune evolution from preneoplasia to lung adenocarcinoma. Generated by immunoSEQ multiplex PCR, the TCRdb table keeps only in-frame clones and is missing some. This sample carries about 9,600 clones, nearly 90% of them seen once, and the ten largest clones take 2% to 2.5%. The sequenced sample was FFPE invasive lung adenocarcinoma tissue. The receptors were sampled from a person aged 65 to 79 with invasive lung adenocarcinoma.

The CDR3, as DNA: TGCGCCAGCAGCCAAGTCCCGGACCTCGGGGAGCTGTTTTTT. Encoded protein: CASSQVPDLGELFF. V is TRBV4-1 and J is TRBJ2-2; the D is unclear. The germline V and J ends were trimmed by 1 base and 7 bases, with 10 bases remaining between them. The germline V gene has CDR1 MGHRA and CDR2 YSYEKL. The length of the CDR3 is 14 residues.

This chain links TRBV6-6 with TRBJ2-5; 7 nucleotides agree with TRBD2. The CDR3 contains 13 residues. Germline V gene sequence: CDR1 MNHNY, CDR2 SVGAGI (reference sequence). With V trimmed by 2 bases and J by 4 bases, 1 base remained unmatched. CDR3: CASSYGGGETQYF. CDR3 coding DNA: TGTGCCAGCAGTTACGGCGGGGGAGAGACCCAGTACTTC.